The next 22 T cell receptor beta chains were all read from a single sample in a study of cytomegalovirus exposure and HLA in healthy donors. Use of 60 Vbeta and 13 Jbeta primers characterized the PCR. Sequencing was performed with immunoSEQ multiplex PCR; in TCRdb, only in-frame clones are kept and a portion is missing. The sample lists 110,000 or so clones, roughly three quarters occurring once. The sequencing input was PBMCs. These receptors came from a woman aged 45-65 years in good health and CMV-seropositive.

This chain uses TRBV6-1 with TRBJ2-7, with 9 bases lining up with TRBD2. CDR3 size: 15 residues. The V segment lost 6 bases and the J segment 3 bases; nucleotides outside the gene matches: 9. CDR1 MNHNS and CDR2 SASEGT come from the germline V gene. DNA for the CDR3: TGTGCCAGCAGGTCTAGCGGGGCAGCTCACTACGAGCAGTACTTC. Amino acid sequence: CASRSSGAAHYEQYF.

The chain is built from TRBV2 and TRBJ2-2; 12 bases match TRBD2. CDR3 length: 17 amino acids. The V and J ends lost 7 bases and 5 bases, in that order; junction bases with no gene match: 11. Germline loops: CDR1 SNHLY, CDR2 FYNNEI. CDR3 region: CASTILAGGLGTGELFF. CDR3 coding DNA: TGTGCCAGCACCATTCTAGCGGGGGGGCTCGGTACCGGGGAGCTGTTTTTT.

V is TRBV7-8 and J is TRBJ2-5; the D gene is possibly TRBD1 (5 bases). Germline V CDR1 and CDR2: SGHVS, FQNEAQ. The ends were cut back, 1 base at V and 11 bases at J, with 11 bases in the middle. The CDR3 spans 12 residues. The DNA of the CDR3 is TGTGCCAGCAGCTTAGAAGGGGATGAGCAGTACTTC. As protein: CASSLEGDEQYF.

Here the CDR3 reads CASSLFTAAGNYGYTF. The CDR3 nucleotides read TGTGCCAGCAGCTTGTTTACGGCCGCAGGGAACTATGGCTACACCTTC. This chain uses TRBV5-4 with TRBJ1-2, with a weak D call TRBD1 (5 bases). The germline gives CDR1 SGHNT, CDR2 YYREEE (reference sequence). This CDR3 spans 16 amino acids. Trimming took off 1 base at V and 2 bases at J, with 15 bases between the two ends. Full variable domain (rest looked up from reference TRBV5-4 and TRBJ1-2): ETGVTQSPTHLIKTRGQQVTLRCSSQSGHNTVSWYQQALGQGPQFIFQYYREEENGRGNFPPRFSGLQFPNYSSELNVNALELDDSALYLCASSLFTAAGNYGYTFGSGTRLTVV.

This clone showed up just a few times. This chain connects TRBV14 to TRBJ2-7; 7 nucleotides line up with TRBD1. This CDR3 contains 15 residues. The junction had 5 bases not matched to a gene; V was cut back by 1 base and J by 2 bases. Looked up from germline, CDR1 is SGHDN and CDR2 is FVKESK. CDR3 amino acids: CASSQGRDSTYEQYF. The DNA for the CDR3 is TGTGCCAGCAGCCAAGGCCGGGACAGCACCTACGAGCAGTACTTC.

V is TRBV7-9 and J is TRBJ2-5; 7 bases fit TRBD1. The CDR3 covers 14 residues. CDR1 SEHNR and CDR2 FQNEAQ come from the germline V gene (reference sequence). V lost 3 bases, J lost 1 base, and 2 bases stayed unmatched. CDR3 amino acids: CASSLGQLQETQYF. The CDR3 DNA sequence: TGTGCCAGCAGCTTGGGACAGCTCCAAGAGACCCAGTACTTC.

This clone was counted only a few times. The V call is TRBV5-6, the J call TRBJ2-3; 10 bases fit TRBD2. The CDR3 spans 18 residues. Germline CDR1 is SGHDT and CDR2 is YYEEEE. Trimming removed 4 bases from V and 0 bases from J; junction bases left unmatched: 11. The DNA of the CDR3 is TGTGCCAGCAGCCCAACTAGCGGGACCTTGGGGAGCACAGATACGCAGTATTTT. Its protein product is CASSPTSGTLGSTDTQYF.

The gene calls are TRBV6-5 and TRBJ1-1, with 9 bases aligning to TRBD1. This CDR3 has 13 amino acids. V shed 5 bases, J shed 4 bases, and the junction held 2 bases outside the gene matches. Per germline, CDR1 MNHEY and CDR2 SVGAGI. In DNA, the CDR3 is TGTGCCAGCAGTACGACAGGGGGCACTGAAGCTTTCTTT. Its protein is CASSTTGGTEAFF.

The J gene is TRBJ2-1, the V gene TRBV5-1; D is possibly TRBD2 (6 bases). CDR3 length: 15 residues. The V gene's germline CDR1 is SGHRS and CDR2 YFSETQ. Trimming took off 0 bases at V and 2 bases at J, with 9 bases between the two ends. This CDR3 reads CASSLGAGTYNEQFF. CDR3 DNA: TGCGCCAGCAGCTTGGGAGCGGGTACCTACAATGAGCAGTTCTTC.

The chain couples TRBV5-6 to TRBJ2-7; D is possibly TRBD1 (6 bases). The CDR3 has 17 residues. Between the trimmed V and J ends, which lost 1 base and 3 bases, there was a span of 20 bases. Germline assignment: CDR1 SGHDT and CDR2 YYEEEE. The CDR3: CASSLSSLNREHYEQYF. The DNA for the CDR3 is TGTGCCAGCAGCTTGTCATCCCTAAACAGGGAACACTACGAGCAGTACTTC.

The V gene is TRBV19, the J gene TRBJ2-2, with 10 bases identical to TRBD2. The CDR3 contains 16 residues. Losses at the gene ends were 6 bases for V and 4 bases for J; bases not matched to a gene: 8. Germline CDR1 LNHDA, CDR2 SQIVND (reference sequence). CDR3 bases: TGTGCCAGTAGCCGGCGGACTAGCGGTATCACCGGGGAGCTGTTTTTT. As protein: CASSRRTSGITGELFF.

The V gene is TRBV6-1, the J gene TRBJ1-6; 8 nucleotides line up with TRBD1. V was clipped by 6 bases and J by 7 bases; unmatched bases: 5. Germline V gene sequence: CDR1 MNHNS, CDR2 SASEGT. The CDR3 has 14 amino acids. The CDR3 DNA reads TGTGCCAGCAGCCGGACAGGGTTAAATTCACCCCTCCACTTT. It specifies CASSRTGLNSPLHF.

The rearrangement joins TRBV21-1 to TRBJ1-1. TRBV21-1 is a pseudogene. The CDR3 consists of 15 residues. CDR3 bases: TGTGCCAGCAAGGACGGATGGGAGGGGAACACTGAAGCTTTCTTT. This encodes CASKDGWEGNTEAFF.

This clone has a handful of counts. The chain links TRBV6-1 to TRBJ1-6; 9 bases align to TRBD1. Germline trimming cut 10 bases from V and 10 bases from J; bases unmatched to any gene: 5. The V gene's germline CDR1 is MNHNS and CDR2 SASEGT. The CDR3 spans 12 residues. CDR3 region: CATGTGRSPLHF. The CDR3, as DNA: TGTGCCACCGGGACAGGGAGATCACCCCTCCACTTT.

V gene TRBV5-1 combines with J gene TRBJ2-7; 7 bases fit TRBD2. This CDR3 spans 14 amino acids. Germline CDR1 and CDR2: SGHRS and YFSETQ. V gave up 2 bases and J gave up 3 bases; unmatched junction bases: 5. CDR3 nucleotides: TGCGCCAGCAGCTTAGGACTAGGAGACTACGAGCAGTACTTC. Translating it yields CASSLGLGDYEQYF.

The rearrangement joins TRBV19 to TRBJ2-5; 8 bases are a match to TRBD1. The end of the DNA aligns better with TRBJ2-7, so the J call may be wrong. The CDR3 extends over 13 amino acids. Germline loops: CDR1 LNHDA, CDR2 SQIVND (reference sequence). In DNA, the CDR3 is TGTGCCAGTAGTCCAGGACAGGGTCCCGAGCAGTACTTC. Translation: CASSPGQGPEQYF.

This clone was detected only once. The chain is built from TRBV2 and TRBJ1-6, with TRBD1 matching 11 bases. Germline lookup yields CDR1 SNHLY and CDR2 FYNNEI. Trimming cost V 1 base and J 0 bases; bases outside gene matches: 2. The CDR3 consists of 18 residues. CDR3 in amino acids: CASSEGTGGSSYNSPLHF. The CDR3 nucleotides are TGTGCCAGCAGTGAAGGGACAGGGGGCTCCTCCTATAATTCACCCCTCCACTTT.

The V and J genes are TRBV7-9 and TRBJ2-7; TRBD1 agrees at 11 bases. J was trimmed by 2 bases and V by 1 base; bases with no gene match: 7. Per germline, CDR1 SEHNR and CDR2 FQNEAQ (reference sequence). This CDR3 comprises 17 residues. The CDR3 loop reads CASSLGTGGETAYEQYF. CDR3 in DNA: TGTGCCAGCAGCTTAGGGACAGGGGGCGAAACAGCCTACGAGCAGTACTTC. Based on the CDR3 plus reference TRBV7-9 and TRBJ2-7, the full variable domain is DTGVSQNPRHKITKRGQNVTFRCDPISEHNRLYWYRQTLGQGPEFLTYFQNEAQLEKSRLLSDRFSAERPKGSFSTLEIQRTEQGDSAMYLCASSLGTGGETAYEQYFGPGTRLTVT.

The J gene is TRBJ2-1, the V gene TRBV4-3, with 11 positions matching TRBD2. The CDR3 contains 16 residues. The germline gives CDR1 LGHNA, CDR2 YSLEER. Trimming at V came to 3 bases and at J to 3 bases, leaving 4 bases not matched to a gene. In DNA, the CDR3 is TGCGCCAGCAGCCAGGGACTAGCGGCGTACTACAATGAGCAGTTCTTC. Protein: CASSQGLAAYYNEQFF.

The genes are TRBV5-4 and TRBJ2-1; 11 bases line up with TRBD2. The germline V gene encodes CDR1 SGHNT and CDR2 YYREEE (reference sequence). The V segment lost 3 bases and the J segment 7 bases; nucleotides outside the gene matches: 9. The length of the CDR3 is 16 residues. CDR3 loop: CASSSDSGRAWNEQFF. The CDR3 region has the DNA TGTGCCAGCAGCTCAGATAGCGGGAGGGCCTGGAATGAGCAGTTCTTC.

The chain combines TRBV9 with TRBJ1-3; D uncertain. CDR1 is SGDLS and CDR2 is YYNGEE in the germline V gene. Deletions cut 1 base from V and 4 bases from J, with 9 bases between. There are 14 residues in the CDR3. The DNA of the CDR3 is TGTGCCAGCAGCGTAACGGGATCCGGAAACACCATATATTTT. The encoded protein is CASSVTGSGNTIYF.

This chain links TRBV27 with TRBJ2-1, with D unclear. From germline, CDR1 is MNHEY and CDR2 SMNVEV (reference sequence). Trimming took 3 bases from V and 3 from J, leaving 18 bases between them. CDR3 length equals 17 residues. The CDR3 bases are TGTGCCAGCAGTTTCGGCCATAGCTCAGTCGGCTACAATGAGCAGTTCTTC. This codes for CASSFGHSSVGYNEQFF.